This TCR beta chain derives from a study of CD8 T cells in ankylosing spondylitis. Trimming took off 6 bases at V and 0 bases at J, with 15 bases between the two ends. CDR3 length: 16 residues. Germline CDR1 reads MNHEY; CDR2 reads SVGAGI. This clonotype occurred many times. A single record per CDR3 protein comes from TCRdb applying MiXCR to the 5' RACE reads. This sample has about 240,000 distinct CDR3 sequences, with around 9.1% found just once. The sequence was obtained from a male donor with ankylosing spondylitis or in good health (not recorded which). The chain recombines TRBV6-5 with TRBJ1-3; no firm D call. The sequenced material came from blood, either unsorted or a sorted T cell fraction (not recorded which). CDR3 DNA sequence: TGTGCCAGCAGCCTTACTGGGTCAGACTCTGGAAACACCATATATTTT. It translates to CASSLTGSDSGNTIYF.